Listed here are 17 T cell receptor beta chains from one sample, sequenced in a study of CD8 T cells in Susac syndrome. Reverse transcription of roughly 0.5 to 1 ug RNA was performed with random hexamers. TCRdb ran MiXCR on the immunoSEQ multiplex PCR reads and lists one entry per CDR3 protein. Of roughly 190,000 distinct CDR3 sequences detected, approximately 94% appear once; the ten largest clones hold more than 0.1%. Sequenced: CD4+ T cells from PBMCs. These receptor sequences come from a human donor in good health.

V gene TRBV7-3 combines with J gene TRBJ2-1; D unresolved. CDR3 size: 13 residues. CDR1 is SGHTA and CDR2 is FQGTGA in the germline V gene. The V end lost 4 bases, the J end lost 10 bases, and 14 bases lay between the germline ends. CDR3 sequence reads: CASSSRSTSEQFF. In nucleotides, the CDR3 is TGTGCCAGCAGCTCCCGTTCGACAAGCGAGCAGTTCTTC.

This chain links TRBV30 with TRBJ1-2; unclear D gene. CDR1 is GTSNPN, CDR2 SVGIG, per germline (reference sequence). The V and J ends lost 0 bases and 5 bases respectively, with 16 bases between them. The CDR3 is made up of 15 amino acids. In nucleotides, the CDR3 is TGTGCCTGGAGTGTACCCCCCAGTCGGGCTTATGGCTACACCTTC. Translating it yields CAWSVPPSRAYGYTF.

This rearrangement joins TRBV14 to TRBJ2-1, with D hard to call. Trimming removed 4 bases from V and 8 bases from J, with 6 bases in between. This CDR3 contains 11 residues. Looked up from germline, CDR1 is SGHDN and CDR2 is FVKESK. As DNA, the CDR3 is TGTGCCAGCAGCCTATCGTATGAGCAGTTCTTC. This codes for CASSLSYEQFF.

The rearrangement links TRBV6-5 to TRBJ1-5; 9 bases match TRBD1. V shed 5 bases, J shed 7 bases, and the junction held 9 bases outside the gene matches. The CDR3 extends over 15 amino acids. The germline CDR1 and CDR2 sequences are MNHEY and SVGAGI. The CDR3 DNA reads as TGTGCCAGCAGTCTAGAGGGACAGGGTGACCAGCCCCAGCATTTT. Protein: CASSLEGQGDQPQHF.

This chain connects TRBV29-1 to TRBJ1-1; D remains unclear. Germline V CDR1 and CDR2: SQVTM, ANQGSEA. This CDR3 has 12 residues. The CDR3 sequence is CSVHWGNTEAFF. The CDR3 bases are TGCAGTGTTCATTGGGGGAACACTGAAGCTTTCTTT.

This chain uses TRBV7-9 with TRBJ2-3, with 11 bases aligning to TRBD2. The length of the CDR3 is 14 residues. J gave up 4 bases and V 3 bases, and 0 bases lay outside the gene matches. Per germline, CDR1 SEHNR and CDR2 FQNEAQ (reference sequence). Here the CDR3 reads CASSFSGGADTQYF. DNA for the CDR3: TGTGCCAGCAGCTTTAGCGGGGGGGCAGATACGCAGTATTTT.

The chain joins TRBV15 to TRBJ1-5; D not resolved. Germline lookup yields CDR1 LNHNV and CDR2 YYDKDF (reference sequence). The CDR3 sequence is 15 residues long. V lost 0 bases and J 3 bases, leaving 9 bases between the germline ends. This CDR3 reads CATSRDGSTNQPQHF. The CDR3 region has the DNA TGTGCCACCAGCAGAGACGGCAGCACCAATCAGCCCCAGCATTTT. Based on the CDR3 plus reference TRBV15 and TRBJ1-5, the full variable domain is DAMVIQNPRYQVTQFGKPVTLSCSQTLNHNVMYWYQQKSSQAPKLLFHYYDKDFNNEADTPDNFQSRRPNTSFCFLDIRSPGLGDTAMYLCATSRDGSTNQPQHFGDGTRLSIL.

The CDR3 spells CSAGSRDRKAGGSSYNEQFF. The CDR3 bases are TGCAGTGCTGGATCTCGGGACAGAAAAGCCGGGGGAAGCTCCTACAATGAGCAGTTCTTC. V usage is TRBV20-1 and J usage is TRBJ2-1, with D perhaps matching TRBD1 (7 bases). CDR1 is DFQATT, CDR2 SNEGSKA, per germline (reference sequence). Trimming pared 5 bases from V and 0 bases from J, leaving 29 bases between. The CDR3 has 20 residues.

The CDR3 reads CASTGTGGGEQYF. CDR3 bases: TGTGCCAGCACTGGGACAGGGGGTGGCGAGCAGTACTTC. The chain links TRBV27 to TRBJ2-7; 11 bases match TRBD1. The germline gives CDR1 MNHEY, CDR2 SMNVEV (reference sequence). J gave up 6 bases and V 7 bases, and 5 bases lay outside the gene matches. This CDR3 contains 13 residues.

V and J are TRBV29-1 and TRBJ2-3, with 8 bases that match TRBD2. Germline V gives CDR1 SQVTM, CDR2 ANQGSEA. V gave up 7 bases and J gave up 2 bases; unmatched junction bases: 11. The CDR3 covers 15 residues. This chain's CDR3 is CSARLLAGYTDTQYF. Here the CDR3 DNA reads TGCAGCGCCAGACTCTTAGCGGGGTACACAGATACGCAGTATTTT.

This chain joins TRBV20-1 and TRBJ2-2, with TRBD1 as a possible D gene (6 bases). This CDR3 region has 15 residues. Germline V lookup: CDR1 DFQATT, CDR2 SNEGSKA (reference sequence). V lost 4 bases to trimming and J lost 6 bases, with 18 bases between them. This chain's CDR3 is CSATSLRGRPGELFF. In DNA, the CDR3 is TGCAGTGCTACAAGCCTCAGGGGTCGGCCCGGGGAGCTGTTTTTT.

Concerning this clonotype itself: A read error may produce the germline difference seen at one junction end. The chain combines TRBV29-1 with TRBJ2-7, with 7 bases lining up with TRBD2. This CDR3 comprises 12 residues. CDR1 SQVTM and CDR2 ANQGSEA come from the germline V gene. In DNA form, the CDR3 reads TGCAGCGTTGGGGGTAGCGGGTACGGGCAGTACTTC. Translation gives CSVGGSGYGQYF.

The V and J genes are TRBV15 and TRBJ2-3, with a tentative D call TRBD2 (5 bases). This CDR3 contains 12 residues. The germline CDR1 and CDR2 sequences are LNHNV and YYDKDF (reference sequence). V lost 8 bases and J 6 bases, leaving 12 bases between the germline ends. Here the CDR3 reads CATDDRGDTQYF. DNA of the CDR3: TGTGCCACCGACGATCGAGGGGATACGCAGTATTTT.

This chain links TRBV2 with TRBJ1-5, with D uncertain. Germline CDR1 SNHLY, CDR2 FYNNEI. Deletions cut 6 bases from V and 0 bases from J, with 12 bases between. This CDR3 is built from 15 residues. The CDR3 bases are TGTGCCAGCAGCGGTGACACATATAGCAATCAGCCCCAGCATTTT. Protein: CASSGDTYSNQPQHF.

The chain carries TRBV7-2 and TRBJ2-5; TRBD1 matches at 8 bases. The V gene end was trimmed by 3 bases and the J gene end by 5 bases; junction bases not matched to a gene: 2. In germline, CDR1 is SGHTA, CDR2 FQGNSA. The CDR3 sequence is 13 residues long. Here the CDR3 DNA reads TGTGCCAGCAGCTTGGACAGGGTGGAGACCCAGTACTTC. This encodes CASSLDRVETQYF.

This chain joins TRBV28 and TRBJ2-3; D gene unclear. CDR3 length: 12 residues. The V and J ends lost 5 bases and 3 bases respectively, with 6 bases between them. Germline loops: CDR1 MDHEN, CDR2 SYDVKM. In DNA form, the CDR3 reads TGTGCCAGCAGTGGTGGGACAGATACGCAGTATTTT. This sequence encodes CASSGGTDTQYF. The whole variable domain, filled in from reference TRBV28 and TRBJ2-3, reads DVKVTQSSRYLVKRTGEKVFLECVQDMDHENMFWYRQDPGLGLRLIYFSYDVKMKEKGDIPEGYSVSREKKERFSLILESASTNQTSMYLCASSGGTDTQYFGPGTRLTVL.

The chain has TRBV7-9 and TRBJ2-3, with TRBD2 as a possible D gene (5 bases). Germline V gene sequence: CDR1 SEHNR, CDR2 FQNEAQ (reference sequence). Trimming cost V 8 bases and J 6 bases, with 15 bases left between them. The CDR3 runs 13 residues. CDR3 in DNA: TGTGCCAGCGACCCGAGTAGAGGGGATACGCAGTATTTT. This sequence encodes CASDPSRGDTQYF. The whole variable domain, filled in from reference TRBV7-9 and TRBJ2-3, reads DTGVSQNPRHKITKRGQNVTFRCDPISEHNRLYWYRQTLGQGPEFLTYFQNEAQLEKSRLLSDRFSAERPKGSFSTLEIQRTEQGDSAMYLCASDPSRGDTQYFGPGTRLTVL.